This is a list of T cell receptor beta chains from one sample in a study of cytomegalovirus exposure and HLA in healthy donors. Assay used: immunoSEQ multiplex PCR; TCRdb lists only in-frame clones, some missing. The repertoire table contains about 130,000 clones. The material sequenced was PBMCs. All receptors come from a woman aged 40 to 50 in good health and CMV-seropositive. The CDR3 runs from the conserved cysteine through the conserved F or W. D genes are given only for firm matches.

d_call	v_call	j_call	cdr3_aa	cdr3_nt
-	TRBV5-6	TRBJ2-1	CASIRTRYNEQFF	TGTGCCAGCATCCGGACAAGATACAATGAGCAGTTCTTC
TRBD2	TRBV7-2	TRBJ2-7	CASTRPGGITYEQYF	TGTGCCAGCACCCGGCCGGGGGGGATAACCTACGAGCAGTACTTC
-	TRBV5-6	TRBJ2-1	CASSLVALRTENEQFF	TGTGCCAGCAGCTTGGTTGCCCTTAGGACAGAGAATGAGCAGTTCTTC
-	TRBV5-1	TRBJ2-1	CASSFGTFNYNEQFF	TGCGCCAGCAGCTTCGGGACATTTAATTACAATGAGCAGTTCTTC
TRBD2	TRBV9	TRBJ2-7	CASSVGGRGSYEQYF	TGTGCCAGCAGCGTTGGCGGGAGAGGCTCCTACGAGCAGTACTTC
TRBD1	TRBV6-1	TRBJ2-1	CASSEAGTAYNEQFF	TGTGCCAGCAGTGAGGCCGGGACAGCCTACAATGAGCAGTTCTTC
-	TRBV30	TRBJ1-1	CAWARTLNTEAFF	TGTGCCTGGGCCAGGACACTGAACACTGAAGCTTTCTTT
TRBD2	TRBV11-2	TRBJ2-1	CASSLVQRELRNEQFF	TGTGCCAGCAGCTTAGTTCAGCGGGAGCTGAGGAATGAGCAGTTCTTC
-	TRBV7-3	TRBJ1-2	CASSLTGGVGEGYTF	TGTGCCAGCAGCTTAACCGGGGGGGTAGGGGAAGGCTACACCTTC
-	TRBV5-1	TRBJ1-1	CASSPFGGTEAFF	TGCGCCAGCAGTCCTTTCGGGGGTACTGAAGCTTTCTTT
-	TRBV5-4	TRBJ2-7	CASSPGTDYYEQYF	TGTGCCAGCAGCCCCGGGACTGATTACTACGAGCAGTACTTC
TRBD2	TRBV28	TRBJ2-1	CASSLSRGLAGNLFF	TGTGCCAGCAGCCTGTCCAGGGGACTAGCGGGAAATCTGTTCTTC
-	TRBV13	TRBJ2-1	CASSLGGLTFNEQFF	TGTGCCAGCAGCTTAGGGGGACTCACCTTTAATGAGCAGTTCTTC
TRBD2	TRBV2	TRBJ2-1	CASTLAGNEQFF	TGTGCCAGCACACTAGCGGGGAATGAGCAGTTCTTC
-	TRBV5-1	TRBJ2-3	CASSLVGDSQDTQYF	TGCGCCAGCAGCTTGGTGGGAGACTCCCAAGATACGCAGTATTTT
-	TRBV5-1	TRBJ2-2	CASSLTGNTGELFF	TGCGCCAGCAGCTTGACGGGGAACACCGGGGAGCTGTTTTTT
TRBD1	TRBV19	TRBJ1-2	CASRNTGGGYGYTF	TGTGCCAGTAGGAACACAGGGGGCGGGTATGGCTACACCTTC
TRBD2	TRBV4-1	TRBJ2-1	CASSPTGSGRIHNEQFF	TGCGCCAGCAGCCCCACGGGTAGCGGGAGAATCCACAATGAGCAGTTCTTC
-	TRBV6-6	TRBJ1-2	CASSRWGDNYGYTF	TGTGCCAGCAGCAGGTGGGGGGACAACTATGGCTACACCTTC
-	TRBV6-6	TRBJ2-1	CASSALPNYNEQFF	TGTGCCAGCAGCGCCCTACCCAACTACAATGAGCAGTTCTTC
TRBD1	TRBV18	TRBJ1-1	CASSPGRGLGAFF	TGTGCCAGCTCACCCGGAAGGGGGCTGGGTGCTTTCTTT
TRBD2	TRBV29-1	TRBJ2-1	CSVAHSGTSLNEQFF	TGCAGCGTTGCCCATTCCGGGACTAGCCTCAATGAGCAGTTCTTC
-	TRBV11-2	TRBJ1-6	CASSPTGIRNGGGNSPLHF	TGTGCCAGCAGCCCCACGGGAATCCGGAACGGAGGTGGTAATTCACCCCTCCACTTT
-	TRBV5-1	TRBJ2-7	CASSFDTVYYEQYF	TGCGCCAGCAGCTTTGACACTGTCTACTACGAGCAGTACTTC
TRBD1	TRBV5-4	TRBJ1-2	CASSPGQGRVGGYTF	TGTGCCAGCAGCCCGGGACAGGGGAGGGTTGGTGGCTACACCTTC
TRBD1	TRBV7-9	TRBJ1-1	CASSQDRGGSFF	TGTGCCAGCAGCCAGGACAGGGGAGGATCTTTCTTT
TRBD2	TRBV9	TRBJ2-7	CASSPRDYSYEQYF	TGTGCCAGCAGCCCTCGGGACTACTCCTACGAGCAGTACTTC
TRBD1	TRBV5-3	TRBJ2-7	CARSLPGTGCHEQYF	TGTGCCAGAAGCTTGCCCGGGACAGGGTGCCACGAGCAGTACTTC
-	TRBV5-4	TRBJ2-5	CASSQDSQETQYF	TGTGCCAGCAGCCAGGACAGCCAAGAGACCCAGTACTTC
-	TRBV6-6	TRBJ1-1	CASSYGPTTEAFF	TGTGCCAGCAGTTACGGCCCAACCACTGAAGCTTTCTTT
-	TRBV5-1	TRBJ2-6	CASSKIRTDAGANVLTF	TGCGCCAGCAGCAAGATAAGGACAGATGCTGGGGCCAACGTCCTGACTTTC